The T cell receptor (beta chain) under discussion was sequenced for a study of cytomegalovirus exposure and HLA in healthy donors. Regarding the study as a whole: In vitro testing confirmed a few CMV-associated chains as specific for CMV antigens.

The CDR3 runs 15 residues. Trimming at V came to 6 bases and at J to 1 base, leaving 7 bases not matched to a gene. The germline V gene encodes CDR1 LNHDA and CDR2 SQIVND (reference sequence). Both 60 Vbeta primers and 13 Jbeta primers went into the PCR. The protocol was immunoSEQ multiplex PCR, while the TCRdb copy is restricted to in-frame clones and leaves out a portion. The sample lists 190,000 or so clones; about four fifths were seen once. With regard to this clone: Its antigen remains unknown.

The sequence was collected from a middle-aged man in good health and CMV-seronegative. Material: PBMCs. The chain recombines TRBV19 with TRBJ2-7, with 9 bases lining up with TRBD1. The CDR3: CASRSGTGPSYEQYF. The CDR3 DNA sequence: TGTGCCAGTAGGTCCGGGACAGGGCCTTCCTACGAGCAGTACTTC.